This T cell receptor (beta chain) was identified in a study of T cell repertoires in cytomegalovirus infection. Study at large: Use of recently identified HLA-C-restricted and well-studied HLA-B-restricted CMV epitopes was part of the study. An indication of both CMV infection and matching HLA type came from public TCR beta signatures.

The V gene lost 5 bases and the J gene lost 4 bases, with 14 bases spanning the gap. Per germline, CDR1 SEHNR and CDR2 FQNEAQ (reference sequence). This CDR3 has 14 amino acids. Study results and limitations: Using cumulative public TCR beta family frequency, the authors identified those who carried CMV together with the relevant HLA. There were HLA-C-restricted CMV-specific TCR beta clonotypes dominating the ex vivo response.

In TCRdb, the reads were re-called with MiXCR into one record per CDR3 protein. The profile covers approximately 76,000 distinct CDR3 sequences, with roughly 25% appearing a single time and approximately 53% taken by the ten largest. A remark on this clonotype: Its antigen remains unidentified.

This sequence was found in a human donor in good health (CMV status not recorded). Some clones in this sample may be carry-over from other donors' samples. Here the sequenced sample was CD8+ T cells from cultured PBMCs, taken from culture after CMV antigen stimulation. V gene TRBV7-9 combines with J gene TRBJ2-5, with a tentative D call TRBD1 (6 bases). In nucleotides, the CDR3 is TGTGCCAGCAGCCAGGACAGCGAACTAGAGACCCAGTACTTC. It encodes CASSQDSELETQYF.